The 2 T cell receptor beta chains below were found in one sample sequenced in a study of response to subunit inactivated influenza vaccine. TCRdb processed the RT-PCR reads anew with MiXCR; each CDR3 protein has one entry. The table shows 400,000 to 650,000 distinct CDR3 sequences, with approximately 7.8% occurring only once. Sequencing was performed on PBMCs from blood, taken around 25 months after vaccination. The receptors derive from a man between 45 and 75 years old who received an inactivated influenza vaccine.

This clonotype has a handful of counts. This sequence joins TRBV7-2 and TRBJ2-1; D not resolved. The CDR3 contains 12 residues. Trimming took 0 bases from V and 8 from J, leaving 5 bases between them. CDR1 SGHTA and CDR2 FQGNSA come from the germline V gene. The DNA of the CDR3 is TGTGCCAGCAGCTTAGCAGAGTATGAGCAGTTCTTC. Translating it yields CASSLAEYEQFF.

CDR3 DNA: TGTGCCAGCAGTCCCGGACTAGCGGGAGTACTCAGTGAGCAGTTCTTC. Protein product: CASSPGLAGVLSEQFF. The chain combines TRBV12-3 or TRBV12-4 with TRBJ2-1; 13 positions match TRBD2. V lost 5 bases to trimming and J lost 9 bases; unmatched junction nucleotides: 10. The CDR3 totals 16 residues.